The 22 T cell receptor beta chains below were found in one sample sequenced in a study of vaccination effects on CD4 cells after COVID-19. Antigen-specific CD4+ T cell clonotypes were called by their expansion after viral peptide-pool culture in ViraFEST. Following culture for around 10 days, CD4+ T cells were isolated. This individual contracted SARS-CoV-2 between March and December 2020, as verified by PCR. Libraries were prepared by immunoSEQ multiplex PCR; TCRdb keeps only in-frame clonotypes and omits some of them. The sample yields 63,000 or so clones, 65% to 75% seen once. What these receptors recognize is not known. The sample here was CD4+ T cells from PBMCs cultured with HIV peptides, taken before COVID-19 vaccination. Subset in this sample: HIV-1 Nef peptide pool negative control/reference culture. The receptors here all came from a human donor who had a prior SARS-CoV-2 infection.

The CDR3 loop is CASSVAGGGGQFF. The CDR3 DNA reads as TGTGCCAGCAGCGTAGCAGGGGGCGGAGGGCAGTTCTTC. The chain carries TRBV9 and TRBJ2-1; 8 positions match TRBD1. Per germline, CDR1 SGDLS and CDR2 YYNGEE. CDR3 length: 13 amino acids. Trimming at V came to 0 bases and at J to 12 bases, leaving 5 bases not matched to a gene.

This clone was recorded a few times. This chain links TRBV4-1 with TRBJ2-1; 8 bases align to TRBD2. The CDR3 runs to 18 residues. Germline V gene lookup returns CDR1 MGHRA and CDR2 YSYEKL. J lost 9 bases, V lost 1 base, and 17 bases had no gene match. The CDR3 sequence is CASSQVRAGVSVRAEQFF. CDR3 in DNA: TGCGCCAGCAGCCAAGTCAGAGCGGGAGTCAGTGTCAGGGCTGAGCAGTTCTTC.

The rearrangement joins TRBV10-3 to TRBJ1-1, with D hard to call. The CDR3 runs to 15 residues. The V gene's germline CDR1 is ENHRY and CDR2 SYGVKD. Deletions cut 3 bases from V and 0 bases from J, with 11 bases between. The CDR3 bases are TGTGCCATCAGTGATTGGAACAGTTTGAACACTGAAGCTTTCTTT. Translation gives CAISDWNSLNTEAFF.

The rearrangement uses TRBV5-6 and TRBJ1-5, with D possibly matching TRBD1 (6 bases). Trimming pared 4 bases from V and 9 bases from J, leaving 17 bases between. Looked up from germline, CDR1 is SGHDT and CDR2 is YYEEEE. There are 14 residues in the CDR3. In DNA form, the CDR3 reads TGTGCCAGCAGCACTGGTCCCCGAGGGGGGCCCCAGCATTTT. Protein product: CASSTGPRGGPQHF. Combining the CDR3 with reference TRBV5-6 and TRBJ1-5 gives the whole variable domain DAGVTQSPTHLIKTRGQQVTLRCSPKSGHDTVSWYQQALGQGPQFIFQYYEEEERQRGNFPDRFSGHQFPNYSSELNVNALLLGDSALYLCASSTGPRGGPQHFGDGTRLSIL.

The V call is TRBV30, the J call TRBJ1-2; no clear D gene. With 3 bases removed from V and 1 base from J, the gap between germline ends came to 6 bases. This CDR3 is 12 amino acids long. The germline V gene has CDR1 GTSNPN and CDR2 SVGIG (reference sequence). The CDR3: CAWRLNNYGYTF. DNA for the CDR3: TGTGCCTGGAGACTCAATAACTATGGCTACACCTTC.

The chain recombines TRBV7-3 with TRBJ2-7; 7 positions agree with TRBD1. There are 15 residues in the CDR3. The germline CDR1 and CDR2 sequences are SGHTA and FQGTGA. Trimming took 5 bases from V and 3 from J; bases not matched to a gene: 10. CDR3: CASSPYPGGSYEQYF. The CDR3 bases are TGTGCCAGCAGCCCCTATCCAGGGGGTAGCTACGAGCAGTACTTC.

This chain uses TRBV5-1 with TRBJ2-5, with TRBD2 identical over 7 bases. Germline V gene lookup returns CDR1 SGHRS and CDR2 YFSETQ. The CDR3 has 16 amino acids. Germline trimming cut 0 bases from V and 1 base from J; bases unmatched to any gene: 6. The CDR3 sequence: CASSLGSGTPQETQYF. In nucleotides, the CDR3 is TGCGCCAGCAGCTTGGGCAGCGGGACCCCCCAAGAGACCCAGTACTTC. Supplemented by reference TRBV5-1 and TRBJ2-5, the full variable domain reads KAGVTQTPRYLIKTRGQQVTLSCSPISGHRSVSWYQQTPGQGLQFLFEYFSETQRNKGNFPGRFSGRQFSNSRSEMNVSTLELGDSALYLCASSLGSGTPQETQYFGPGTRLLVL.

This chain connects TRBV6-5 to TRBJ2-1; D not resolved. Germline values: CDR1 MNHEY, CDR2 SVGAGI. Trimming took off 7 bases at V and 0 bases at J, with 13 bases between the two ends. This CDR3 contains 15 residues. The CDR3 sequence is CASTRTGSSYNEQFF. CDR3 nucleotide sequence: TGTGCCAGCACACGGACGGGCAGCTCCTACAATGAGCAGTTCTTC.

This clone was counted between two and nine times. The chain couples TRBV9 to TRBJ2-7; a weak D match, TRBD2 (6 bases). This CDR3 is 14 amino acids long. V dropped 3 bases and J dropped 1 base, with 11 bases sitting between them. Germline assignment: CDR1 SGDLS and CDR2 YYNGEE. The CDR3 coding sequence is TGTGCCAGCAGCGCCGGGAGTTGGTCCTACGAGCAGTACTTC. Protein sequence: CASSAGSWSYEQYF. The full variable domain, its missing parts supplied by reference TRBV9 and TRBJ2-7, is DSGVTQTPKHLITATGQRVTLRCSPRSGDLSVYWYQQSLDQGLQFLIQYYNGEERAKGNILERFSAQQFPDLHSELNLSSLELGDSALYFCASSAGSWSYEQYFGPGTRLTVT.

The V gene is TRBV5-1, the J gene TRBJ2-5, with TRBD1 matching over 7 bases. Trimming took 4 bases from V and 1 from J; bases not matched to a gene: 7. This CDR3 spans 15 amino acids. The germline V gene has CDR1 SGHRS and CDR2 YFSETQ. The CDR3 DNA sequence: TGCGCCAGCAGCCTGGGGACAGCCCTCCAAGAGACCCAGTACTTC. Protein: CASSLGTALQETQYF.

V is TRBV18 and J is TRBJ2-1; D assignment may be TRBD1 or TRBD2 (6 bases each). V shed 10 bases and J shed 6 bases, with 16 bases lying between them. The CDR3 length is 13 residues. Germline-derived CDR1 and CDR2 are KGHSH and LQKENI. CDR3 nucleotides: TGTGCCACCGCCCAAGGAGGGGGCAATGAGCAGTTCTTC. Translating gives CATAQGGGNEQFF.

The chain employs TRBV5-1 and TRBJ2-1; 14 bases line up with TRBD2. V dropped 0 bases and J dropped 4; count of bases not matched to a gene: 6. The CDR3 contains 18 residues. Germline CDR1 SGHRS, CDR2 YFSETQ. CDR3 sequence reads: CASSLGLAGGQGYNEQFF. CDR3 nucleotide sequence: TGCGCCAGCAGCTTGGGACTAGCGGGGGGGCAGGGGTACAATGAGCAGTTCTTC.

The V and J genes are TRBV24-1 and TRBJ1-6; D remains ambiguous. V lost 3 bases, J lost 6 bases, and 17 bases lay in between. Germline-derived CDR1 and CDR2 are KGHDR and SFDVKD. The CDR3 contains 17 residues. The DNA of the CDR3 is TGTGCCACCAGTGATCAACATTACGCTCTATTTAATTCACCCCTCCACTTT. It specifies CATSDQHYALFNSPLHF.

This rearrangement joins TRBV25-1 to TRBJ1-6, with 10 positions matching TRBD1. CDR3 size: 17 residues. CDR1 is MGHDK, CDR2 SYGVNS, per germline. Trimming took 1 base from V and 8 from J; bases not matched to a gene: 8. CDR3 amino acids: CASSESGDRGWDSPLHF. Here the CDR3 DNA reads TGTGCCAGCAGTGAATCTGGGGACAGGGGCTGGGATTCACCCCTCCACTTT.

Only one count was recorded for this clone. This chain uses TRBV5-6 with TRBJ1-4; 9 bases line up with TRBD1. With V trimmed by 0 bases and J by 8 bases, 11 bases remained unmatched. Germline V gene sequence: CDR1 SGHDT, CDR2 YYEEEE. This CDR3 has 17 residues. This CDR3 is CASSLDRGRDLVEKLFF. DNA for the CDR3: TGTGCCAGCAGCTTGGACAGGGGGCGAGATCTGGTAGAAAAACTGTTTTTT.

The chain uses TRBV5-4 and TRBJ2-7, with D unresolved. This CDR3 comprises 16 residues. Trimming took off 5 bases at V and 0 bases at J, with 18 bases between the two ends. In germline, CDR1 is SGHNT, CDR2 YYREEE (reference sequence). DNA of the CDR3: TGTGCCAGCAGTTTCGGGCTTTCTCAGAGCTCCTACGAGCAGTACTTC. Translated, it gives CASSFGLSQSSYEQYF.

This clone has a handful of counts. This chain joins TRBV6-6 and TRBJ2-2; D is perhaps TRBD1 (6 bases). From germline, CDR1 is MNHNY and CDR2 SVGAGI (reference sequence). This CDR3 region has 14 residues. Trimming cost V 8 bases and J 4 bases, with 14 bases left between them. In nucleotides, the CDR3 is TGTGCCAGCTGCCGGGACACCTTCACCGGGGAGCTGTTTTTT. It translates to CASCRDTFTGELFF.

V is TRBV29-1 and J is TRBJ2-3, with 8 bases aligning to TRBD2. The CDR3 runs to 15 residues. V gave up 5 bases and J gave up 1 base; unmatched junction bases: 8. Germline V gene lookup returns CDR1 SQVTM and CDR2 ANQGSEA. This CDR3 reads CSVSGGQGGTDTQYF. The CDR3 coding sequence is TGCAGCGTTTCGGGGGGGCAGGGAGGCACAGATACGCAGTATTTT.

The rearrangement links TRBV5-6 to TRBJ2-1, with D tentatively TRBD1 or TRBD2 (6 bases each). V was shortened by 0 bases and J by 6 bases, with 16 bases between the two germline ends. The germline CDR1 and CDR2 sequences are SGHDT and YYEEEE. The length of the CDR3 is 16 residues. The CDR3, as DNA: TGTGCCAGCAGCTTGGGGGGGATACAGGGAGGCAATGAGCAGTTCTTC. This codes for CASSLGGIQGGNEQFF.

The chain employs TRBV9 and TRBJ2-1; perhaps D is TRBD1 or TRBD2 (5 bases each). There are 14 residues in the CDR3. Trimming took off 0 bases at V and 7 bases at J, with 11 bases between the two ends. The germline V gene encodes CDR1 SGDLS and CDR2 YYNGEE. CDR3 sequence: CASSVAVGANEQFF. CDR3 in DNA: TGTGCCAGCAGCGTAGCGGTCGGGGCGAATGAGCAGTTCTTC.

This clone came up a few times. The V call is TRBV9, the J call TRBJ2-3, with D perhaps matching TRBD2 (6 bases). CDR1 and CDR2 (germline): SGDLS, YYNGEE. The CDR3 contains 19 residues. The germline V and J ends were trimmed by 1 base and 0 bases, with 21 bases remaining between them. For the CDR3, the DNA is TGTGCCAGCAGCGTACGTACCCGGCCATTTAGCGGTAGCACAGATACGCAGTATTTT. Translated, it gives CASSVRTRPFSGSTDTQYF.

The CDR3 DNA reads as TGTGCCAGCAGCCAAGCCCCCCCCGGCAGCGGTCCCTACGAGCAGTACTTC. This encodes CASSQAPPGSGPYEQYF. This chain links TRBV4-2 with TRBJ2-7, with D perhaps TRBD2 (5 bases). From germline, CDR1 is LGHNA and CDR2 YNFKEQ. The CDR3 has 17 amino acids. Trimming removed 1 base at V and 2 bases at J, with 18 bases between.